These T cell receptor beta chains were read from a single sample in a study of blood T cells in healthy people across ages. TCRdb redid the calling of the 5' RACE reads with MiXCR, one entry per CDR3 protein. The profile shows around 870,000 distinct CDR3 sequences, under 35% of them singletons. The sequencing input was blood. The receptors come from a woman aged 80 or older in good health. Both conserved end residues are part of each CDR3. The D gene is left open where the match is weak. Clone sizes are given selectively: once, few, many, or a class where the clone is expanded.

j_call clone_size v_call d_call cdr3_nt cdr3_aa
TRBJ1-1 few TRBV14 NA TGTGCCAGCAGCATTCCCGGGACCGTTAACACTGAAGCTTTCTTT CASSIPGTVNTEAFF
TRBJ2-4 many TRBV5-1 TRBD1 TGCGCCAGCAGCTTGGATCAGGGGGCTAACATTCAGTACTTC CASSLDQGANIQYF
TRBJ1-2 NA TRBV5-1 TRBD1 TGCGCCAGCAGCTGGAGAGGGGGCGACTATGGCTACACCTTC CASSWRGGDYGYTF
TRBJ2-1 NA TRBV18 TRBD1 TGTGCCAGCTCACGGCTAGGGGGCGATGAGCAGTTCTTC CASSRLGGDEQFF
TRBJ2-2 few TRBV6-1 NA TGTGCCAGCAGTGACCCGGCGGGACTGGCCGACACCGGGGAGCTGTTTTTT CASSDPAGLADTGELFF
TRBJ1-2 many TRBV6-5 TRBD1 TGTGCCAGCAGTTACTCGAGGACAGGGGAAAGAGGCTACACCTTC CASSYSRTGERGYTF
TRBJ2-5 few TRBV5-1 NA TGCGCCAGCAGCTTGGACCTCCGCCGCCAAGAGACCCAGTACTTC CASSLDLRRQETQYF
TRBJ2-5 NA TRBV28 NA TGTGCCAGCACTCTAAACAATGAGCGGTACTTC CASTLNNERYF
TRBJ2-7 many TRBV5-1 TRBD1 TGCGCCAGCAGCGGGGGACAGGTTGTCTCCTACGAGCAGTACTTC CASSGGQVVSYEQYF
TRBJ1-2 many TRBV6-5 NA TGTGCCAGCAGTTACGGGTCAGGGAGATATGGCTACACCTTC CASSYGSGRYGYTF
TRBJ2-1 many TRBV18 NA TGTGCCAGCTCACGCTGGGGGAGCTCCTACAATGAGCAGTTCTTC CASSRWGSSYNEQFF
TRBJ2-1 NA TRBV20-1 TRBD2 TGCAGTGCATTAGCGGGAGGGCCCGCGGATGAGCAGTTCTTC CSALAGGPADEQFF
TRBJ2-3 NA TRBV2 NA TGTGCCAGCAGTGAAAACAGGGGAGGGGCAGATACGCAGTATTTT CASSENRGGADTQYF
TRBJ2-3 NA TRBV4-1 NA TGCGCCAGCAGCCAAGAGAGGGGCCAAGTAGGGGATACGCAGTATTTT CASSQERGQVGDTQYF
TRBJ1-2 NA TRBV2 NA TGTGCCAGCAGGGAAGTGGACAAGAACTATGGCTACACCTTC CASREVDKNYGYTF
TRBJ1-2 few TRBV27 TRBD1 TGTGCCAGCAGTTCACGAACCGGGACAGGGGTGGCTGGCTACACCTTC CASSSRTGTGVAGYTF
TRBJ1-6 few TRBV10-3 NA TGTGCCATCAGTGAGTCATCGAGGGGCTTTAACAATTCACCCCTCCACTTT CAISESSRGFNNSPLHF
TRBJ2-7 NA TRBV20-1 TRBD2 TGCAGTGCTAGCTCCGCTAGCGGGGGGACCTCCTACAATGAGCAGTACTTC CSASSASGGTSYNEQYF
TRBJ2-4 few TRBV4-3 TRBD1 TGCGCCAGCAGCCAAGTGACAGGGGGCAAAAACATTCAGTACTTC CASSQVTGGKNIQYF
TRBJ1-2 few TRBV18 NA TGTGCCAGCTCACCAGGGCGAACTAACTATGGCTACACCTTC CASSPGRTNYGYTF
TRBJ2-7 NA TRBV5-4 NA TGTGCCAGCAGCCCCGGGAGGGGGCAGAACAATGAGCAGTACTTC CASSPGRGQNNEQYF
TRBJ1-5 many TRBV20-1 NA TGCAGTGCTAGAGATGGGGCGCACGCATCTGTCCTCTATAGCAATCAGCCCCAGCATTTT CSARDGAHASVLYSNQPQHF
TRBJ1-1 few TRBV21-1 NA TGTGCCAGCAGCAAATCGCGGGGGACAAACACTGAAGCTTTCTTT CASSKSRGTNTEAFF
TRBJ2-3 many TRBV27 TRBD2 TGTGCCAGCACCTGGGGGGCGGGGGGAGATACGCAGTATTTT CASTWGAGGDTQYF
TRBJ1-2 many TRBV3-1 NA TGTGCCAGCAGCCAAGCGGAGGGCGCCTATGGCTACACCTTC CASSQAEGAYGYTF
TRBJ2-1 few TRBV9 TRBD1 TGTGCCGGCAGCGTAGGTGGGACAGGGCACAATGAGCAGTTCTTC CAGSVGGTGHNEQFF
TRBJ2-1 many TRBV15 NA TGTGCCACCCAGCCGCCAGGGATCAGCTCCTACAATGAGCAGTTCTTC CATQPPGISSYNEQFF
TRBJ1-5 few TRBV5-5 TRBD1 TGTGCCAGCAGCGGGGACAGCGATCAGCCCCAGCATTTT CASSGDSDQPQHF
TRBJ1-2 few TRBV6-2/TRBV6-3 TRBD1 TGTGCCAGCAGGGCCGGGACAGGATACTATGGCTACACCTTC CASRAGTGYYGYTF
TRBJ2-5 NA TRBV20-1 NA TGCAGTGCTAGACAGGCAGGACCCCAGGAGACCCAGTACTTC CSARQAGPQETQYF
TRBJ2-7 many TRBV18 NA TGTGCCAGCTCAGGGAACAGCTACGAGCAGTACTTC CASSGNSYEQYF
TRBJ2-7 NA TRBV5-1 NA TGCGCCAGCAGCTCTCGGATCTCCTACGAGCAGTACTTC CASSSRISYEQYF
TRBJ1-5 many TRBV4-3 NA TGCGCCAGCAGCCAAGATCGGGCAGTTAATCAGCCCCAGCATTTT CASSQDRAVNQPQHF
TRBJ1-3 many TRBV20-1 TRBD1 TGCAGTGCTGCCCCGGACAGGGTTGGTGGAAACACCATATATTTT CSAAPDRVGGNTIYF
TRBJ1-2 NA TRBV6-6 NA TGTGCCAGCAGTTACGGACCCAGAGATAACTGTGGCTACACCTTC CASSYGPRDNCGYTF
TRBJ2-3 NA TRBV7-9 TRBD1 TGTGCCAGCAGCTCCGGACAGGGTTTAGATACGCAGTATTTT CASSSGQGLDTQYF
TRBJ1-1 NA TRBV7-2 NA TGTGCCAGCAGCTTTACAGGGAAGGCTGAAGCTTTCTTT CASSFTGKAEAFF
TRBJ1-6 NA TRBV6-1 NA TGTGCCAGCAGTCCTCCTTTCTCGGTAGGGTCAGATAATTCACCCCTCCACTTT CASSPPFSVGSDNSPLHF
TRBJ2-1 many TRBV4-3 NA TGCGCCAGCAGCCAAGATAGGGTGGGCTTTAGCTCCTACAATGAGCAGTTCTTC CASSQDRVGFSSYNEQFF
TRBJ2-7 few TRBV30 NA TGTGCCTGGAGTGGAGGGACCTACGAGCAGTACTTC CAWSGGTYEQYF
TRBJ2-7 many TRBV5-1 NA TGCGCCAGCAGTCCCGGTGGTGGGGTCACCTACGAGCAGTACTTC CASSPGGGVTYEQYF
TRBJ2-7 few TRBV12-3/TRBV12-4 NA TGTGCCAGCAGGTATCAAGGATACGGCTACGAGCAGTACTTC CASRYQGYGYEQYF
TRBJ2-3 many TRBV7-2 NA TGTGCCAGCAGCTTTTTGTCCAGCACAGATACGCAGTATTTT CASSFLSSTDTQYF
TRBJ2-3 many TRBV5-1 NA TGCGCCAGCAGCTTGGATGAGGTTTCTACGCAGTATTTT CASSLDEVSTQYF
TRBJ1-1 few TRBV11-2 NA TGTGCCAGCAGCTTACGCACCCAGAACACTGAAGCTTTCTTT CASSLRTQNTEAFF
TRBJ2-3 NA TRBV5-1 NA TGTGCCAGCAGCATCCTCCGGAAAACTAGCACAGATGCGCAGTATTTT CASSILRKTSTDAQYF
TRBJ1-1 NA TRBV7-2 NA TGTGCCAGCAGCTTGGACTCGGGACAAGAAGCTTTCTTT CASSLDSGQEAFF
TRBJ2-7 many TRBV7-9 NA TGTGCCAGCAGCTTGTCCCAGGGGAGCACCTACGAGCAGTACTTC CASSLSQGSTYEQYF
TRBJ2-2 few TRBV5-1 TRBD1 TGCGCCAGCAGCACACGGACAGGGGATGTCGGGGAGCTGTTTTTT CASSTRTGDVGELFF
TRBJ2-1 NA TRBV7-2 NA TGTGCCAGCACCGGGGGAGGCAGGGTCTACAATGAGCAGTTCTTC CASTGGGRVYNEQFF
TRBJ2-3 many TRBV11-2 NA TGTGCCAGCAGCACCCGACACCGAGATACGCAGTATTTT CASSTRHRDTQYF
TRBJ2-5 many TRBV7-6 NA TGTGCCAGCAGCACCCTAGCGCAGGAGACCCAGTACTTC CASSTLAQETQYF
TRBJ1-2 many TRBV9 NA TGTGCCAGCAGCGTAGCTACTGGAAGGAGGTTCTATGGCTACACCTTC CASSVATGRRFYGYTF